One sample yielded the 12 T cell receptor beta chains listed below, sequenced in a study of OX40 agonist ivuxolimab in advanced cancers. The table came from immunoSEQ multiplex PCR; TCRdb's copy has only in-frame clones and leaves some out. The sample consists of about 66,000 clones, about 81% of them appearing once. The sequences come from CD4+ or CD8+ T cells sorted from blood, collected in a trial of the OX40 agonist ivuxolimab. The receptors were sampled from an adult with an advanced solid tumor such as melanoma, head and neck, liver or kidney cancer.

This clone was detected a few times. This chain uses TRBV30 with TRBJ1-1; no clear D. V lost 2 bases and J 12 bases, leaving 13 bases between the germline ends. This CDR3 region has 11 residues. Per germline, CDR1 GTSNPN and CDR2 SVGIG (reference sequence). The CDR3 DNA reads TGTGCCTGGAGTCACGGGGTTTGGTCTTTCTTT. Encoded protein: CAWSHGVWSFF. The full variable domain, in which reference TRBV30 and TRBJ1-1 provide the parts outside the CDR3, is SQTIHQWPATLVQPVGSPLSLECTVEGTSNPNLYWYRQAAGRGLQLLFYSVGIGQISSEVPQNLSASRPQDRQFILSSKKLLLSDSGFYLCAWSHGVWSFFGQGTRLTVV.

The chain recombines TRBV19 with TRBJ1-1; D is perhaps TRBD1 (5 bases). There are 14 residues in the CDR3. Trimming cost V 6 bases and J 1 base, with 12 bases left between them. Germline CDR1 reads LNHDA; CDR2 reads SQIVND (reference sequence). Here the CDR3 DNA reads TGTGCCAGTAGCCCGGGGGAGGCGAACACTGAAGCTTTCTTT. It yields the protein CASSPGEANTEAFF.

V and J are TRBV19 and TRBJ1-1; no definite D call. There are 12 residues in the CDR3. The V end was cut by 5 bases, the J end by 4 bases, with 8 bases between. Germline CDR1 LNHDA, CDR2 SQIVND (reference sequence). This CDR3 is CASSFVGTEAFF. Written as DNA, the CDR3 is TGTGCCAGTAGTTTCGTAGGCACTGAAGCTTTCTTT. Using reference TRBV19 and TRBJ1-1 for the parts outside the CDR3, the full variable domain is DGGITQSPKYLFRKEGQNVTLSCEQNLNHDAMYWYRQDPGQGLRLIYYSQIVNDFQKGDIAEGYSVSREKKESFPLTVTSAQKNPTAFYLCASSFVGTEAFFGQGTRLTVV.

The chain is built from TRBV9 and TRBJ2-7; D call uncertain. This CDR3 comprises 15 residues. CDR1 SGDLS and CDR2 YYNGEE come from the germline V gene. The V end was cut by 0 bases, the J end by 7 bases, with 17 bases between. In nucleotides, the CDR3 is TGTGCCAGCAGCGTAGCTGACTCGCTATTGGGGGAGCAGTACTTC. Amino acids: CASSVADSLLGEQYF.

This clone showed up just a few times. In nucleotides, the CDR3 is TGTGCCAGCAGCCAAGTGAACAGGGCGAACACCGGGGAGCTGTTTTTT. Its translation: CASSQVNRANTGELFF. The chain couples TRBV4-2 to TRBJ2-2, with D possibly matching TRBD1 (6 bases). This CDR3 region has 16 residues. V shed 1 base and J shed 0 bases, with 9 bases lying between them. CDR1 is LGHNA and CDR2 is YNFKEQ in the germline V gene.

The rearrangement joins TRBV20-1 to TRBJ1-1; no reliable D call. V shed 6 bases and J shed 7 bases, with 9 bases lying between them. This CDR3 region has 10 residues. Germline V gene data show CDR1 as DFQATT and CDR2 as SNEGSKA (reference sequence). CDR3 residues: CSASTDEAFF. The CDR3 nucleotides are TGCAGTGCAAGCACCGATGAAGCTTTCTTT.

The rearrangement uses TRBV7-2 and TRBJ2-7, with D unresolved. CDR1 SGHTA and CDR2 FQGNSA come from the germline V gene. V was shortened by 2 bases and J by 0 bases, with 5 bases between the two germline ends. The CDR3 is 13 amino acids. The CDR3 region is CASSLKSSYEQYF. The CDR3 bases are TGTGCCAGCAGCTTAAAGAGCTCCTACGAGCAGTACTTC.

This clone was seen a handful of times. The V and J genes are TRBV27 and TRBJ2-1; 8 positions match TRBD2. The CDR3 has 16 residues. Trimming took 3 bases from V and 5 from J; bases not matched to a gene: 9. Per the germline V gene, CDR1 is MNHEY and CDR2 is SMNVEV (reference sequence). The CDR3 loop is CASSFRSGRTDNEQFF. The DNA of the CDR3 is TGTGCCAGCAGTTTCCGAAGCGGGAGAACAGACAATGAGCAGTTCTTC.

The rearrangement joins TRBV30 to TRBJ2-3; 13 bases agree with TRBD2. The CDR3 loop spans 15 amino acids. V shed 1 base and J 5 bases; nucleotides not matched to a gene: 3. The germline gives CDR1 GTSNPN, CDR2 SVGIG (reference sequence). CDR3 sequence (DNA): TGTGCCTGGAGTGGGACTAGCGGGAGTGGAGATACGCAGTATTTT. The encoded protein is CAWSGTSGSGDTQYF.

The genes are TRBV27 and TRBJ2-3, with TRBD1 matching 9 bases. The CDR3 has 13 amino acids. J lost 6 bases, V lost 6 bases, and 4 bases had no gene match. The germline V gene has CDR1 MNHEY and CDR2 SMNVEV (reference sequence). The CDR3 coding sequence is TGTGCCAGCAGGATACAGGGGGCGGATACGCAGTATTTT. It yields the protein CASRIQGADTQYF.

The chain combines TRBV11-3 with TRBJ2-1, with 10 bases lining up with TRBD2. This CDR3 has 16 residues. Germline-derived CDR1 and CDR2 are SGHNT and YENEEA. V shed 5 bases, J shed 4 bases, and the junction held 8 bases outside the gene matches. Here the CDR3 reads CASSKTTSGFYNEQFF. In nucleotides, the CDR3 is TGTGCCAGCAGCAAGACGACTAGCGGGTTTTACAATGAGCAGTTCTTC.

This clone was seen more than once but under ten times. The chain links TRBV7-3 to TRBJ2-3; TRBD2 aligns across 13 bases. The CDR3 spans 17 residues. V gave up 5 bases and J gave up 6 bases; unmatched junction bases: 11. CDR1 and CDR2 from the germline V gene are SGHTA and FQGTGA. This CDR3 is CASSHRTSGGRMDTQYF. The CDR3 nucleotides are TGTGCCAGCAGCCACCGGACTAGCGGGGGCAGGATGGATACGCAGTATTTT.